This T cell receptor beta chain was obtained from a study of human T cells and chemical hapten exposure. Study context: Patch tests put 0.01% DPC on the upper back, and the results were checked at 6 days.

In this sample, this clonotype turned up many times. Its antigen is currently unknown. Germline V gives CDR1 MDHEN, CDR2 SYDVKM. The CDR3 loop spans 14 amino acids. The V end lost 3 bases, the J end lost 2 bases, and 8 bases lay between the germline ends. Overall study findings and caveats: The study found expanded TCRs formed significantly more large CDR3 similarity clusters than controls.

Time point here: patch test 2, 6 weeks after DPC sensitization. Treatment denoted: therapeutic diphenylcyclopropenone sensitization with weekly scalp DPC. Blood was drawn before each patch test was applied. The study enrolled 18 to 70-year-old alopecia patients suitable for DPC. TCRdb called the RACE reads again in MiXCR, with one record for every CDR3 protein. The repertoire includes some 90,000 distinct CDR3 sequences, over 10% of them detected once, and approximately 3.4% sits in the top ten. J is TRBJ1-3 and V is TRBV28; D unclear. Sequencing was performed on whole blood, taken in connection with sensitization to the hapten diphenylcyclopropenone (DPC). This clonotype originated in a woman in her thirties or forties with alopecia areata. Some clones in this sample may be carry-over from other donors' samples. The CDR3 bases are TGTGCCAGCAGTTTGGGCGGCGCTGGAAACACCATATATTTT. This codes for CASSLGGAGNTIYF.